Sequencing of this T cell receptor beta chain was carried out in a study of T-cell reconstitution after alpha-beta-depleted transplantation in children. The CDR3 is 13 residues long. V was shortened by 1 base and J by 12 bases, with 16 bases between the two germline ends. Germline V gene sequence: CDR1 DFQATT, CDR2 SNEGSKA (reference sequence). Unique molecular identifiers were built into the TCRbeta library. TCRdb called the PCR reads again in MiXCR, with one record for every CDR3 protein. There are hundreds of thousands of distinct CDR3 sequences in the sample; around 17% occur only once, and less than 4% lies in the top ten.

This receptor was obtained from a human donor who donated a stem cell graft to a child with acute lymphoblastic leukemia. This chain uses TRBV20-1 with TRBJ2-4; possibly TRBD1 for D (5 bases). The sample here was PBMCs from the stem cell graft donor, taken from the stem cell graft. This CDR3 reads CSARGGTGGSQYF. The CDR3 region has the DNA TGCAGTGCTAGAGGGGGCACAGGCGGCAGTCAGTACTTC.